The following is a T cell receptor beta chain sequence with its context. By how much of the sample it makes up, this clonotype is medium-sized (0.01 to 0.1%). Its antigen is currently not known. No clone much larger than this one lies a single base away; base qualities are absent. The data derive from a study of regulatory and conventional T cells in breast cancer (dated by TCRdb to the mid-2010s). Library prep was done by PCR. Sequencing was carried out with an Illumina MiSeq. TCRdb reprocessing: public reads trimmed at Q25 with fastp, clones called with MiXCR, in-frame beta chains kept. A single entry per CDR3 protein holds the most common genes and DNA from its merged rows. This sample gives approximately 9,500 distinct CDR3 sequences in total; just under 35% of them show up just once. Around 5.9% of the sample rests with the top ten. In the germline V gene, CDR1 corresponds to KGHSH and CDR2 to LQKENI. The CDR3 numbers 14 residues from cysteine through phenylalanine. Only the CDR3 DNA stays, 42 bases, in frame from base 1. V and J are trimmed by 3 bases and 10 bases, and the gene matches miss 7 bases of the junction.

The sequence was collected from a male donor in good health. This chain joins TRBV18 to TRBJ1-4; the junction holds 8 bases that match TRBD1. Sequenced material: conventional T cells from blood. The nucleotide sequence is TGTGCCAGCTCACCGACAGGGGTTTGGAGAAAACTGTTTTTT. It codes for CASSPTGVWRKLFF.